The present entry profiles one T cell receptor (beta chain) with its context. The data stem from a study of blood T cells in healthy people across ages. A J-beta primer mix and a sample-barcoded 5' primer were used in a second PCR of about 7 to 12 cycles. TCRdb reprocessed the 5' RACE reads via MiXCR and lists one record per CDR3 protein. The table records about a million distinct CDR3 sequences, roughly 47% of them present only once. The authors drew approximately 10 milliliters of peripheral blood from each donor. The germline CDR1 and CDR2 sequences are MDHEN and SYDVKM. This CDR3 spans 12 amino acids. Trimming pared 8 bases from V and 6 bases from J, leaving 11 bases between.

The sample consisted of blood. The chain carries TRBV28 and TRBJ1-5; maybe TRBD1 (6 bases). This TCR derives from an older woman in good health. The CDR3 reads CASYRVFQPQHF. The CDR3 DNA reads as TGTGCCAGCTACAGGGTCTTTCAGCCCCAGCATTTT.